The clone carrying this T cell receptor beta chain was observed at least ten times. This sample was taken from a study of molecular identifiers for immune sequencing clone quantification. The naive CD8 libraries originated from between about 18,000 and 1,000,000 sorted cells and drew on 10%, 30% or 50% RNA. The ends were cut back, 0 bases at V and 4 bases at J, with 13 bases in the middle. The CDR3 loop spans 15 amino acids. Using its own MiXCR run on the PCR reads, TCRdb lists one record per CDR3 protein. The sample shows approximately 590,000 distinct CDR3 sequences, around 25% of them seen only once.

This receptor was taken from a human donor in good health. Some libraries in this study had Jurkat cell RNA spiked in. The J gene is TRBJ2-7, the V gene TRBV12-3 or TRBV12-4, with D possibly being TRBD2 (7 bases). Sequencing was performed on naive CD8+ T cells from blood, with Jurkat cell RNA spiked in. The subset here: FACS-sorted CD8+CD4-CCR7+CD45RA+ naive T cells. CDR3 DNA sequence: TGTGCCAGCAGTTTAGCGGGGGGGCGGTTGTACGAGCAGTACTTC. Amino acids: CASSLAGGRLYEQYF.